Each of the 5 T cell receptor beta chains below was sequenced from the same sample in a study of blood T cell repertoires in COVID-19. Here immunoSEQ multiplex PCR was the method, and the copy in TCRdb shows in-frame clones only, minus some. This table has more than 200,000 clones, around 84% appearing once. Sequencing was carried out using PBMCs or T cells enriched from blood (not recorded which). The receptors come from a woman aged 45-59 years who had recovered from COVID-19.

This chain links TRBV7-9 with TRBJ2-1; D gene uncertain. The CDR3 extends over 13 amino acids. V lost 4 bases to trimming and J lost 15 bases, with 19 bases between them. The germline CDR1 and CDR2 sequences are SEHNR and FQNEAQ (reference sequence). CDR3 DNA sequence: TGTGCCAGCAGCTCGGGTCTTCAGCGCAAGGCGTTCTTC. Translating it yields CASSSGLQRKAFF.

The V gene is TRBV2, the J gene TRBJ1-3, with TRBD1 as a possible D gene (5 bases). From germline, CDR1 is SNHLY and CDR2 FYNNEI. V was shortened by 4 bases and J by 0 bases, with 10 bases between the two germline ends. The CDR3 loop spans 15 amino acids. The CDR3 bases are TGTGCCAGCAGTGCCCAAAGGGGCTCTGGAAACACCATATATTTT. Amino acids: CASSAQRGSGNTIYF.

J is TRBJ1-5 and V is TRBV27, with D hard to call. The germline V gene encodes CDR1 MNHEY and CDR2 SMNVEV (reference sequence). V gave up 5 bases and J gave up 4 bases, with 9 bases separating them. The CDR3 contains 13 residues. In DNA form, the CDR3 reads TGTGCCAGCAGTACACAGTGGAATCAGCCCCAGCATTTT. This gives the protein CASSTQWNQPQHF.

In its sample, this clone was seen a few times. The rearrangement joins TRBV3-1 (or the pseudogene TRBV3-2) to TRBJ1-2; the D is unclear. V dropped 4 bases and J dropped 4 bases, with 10 bases sitting between them. Germline values: CDR1 LGHDT, CDR2 YNNKEL (reference sequence). The CDR3 loop spans 13 amino acids. The CDR3 sequence is CASSPTAFYGYTF. In DNA, the CDR3 is TGTGCCAGCAGCCCAACAGCATTCTATGGCTACACCTTC.

A word on this clone: Different DNA sequences within this sample yield the same CDR3. The chain has TRBV4-2 and TRBJ2-5; 11 bases match TRBD2. The V gene's germline CDR1 is LGHNA and CDR2 YNFKEQ. The CDR3 sequence is 16 residues long. V was pared by 1 base and J by 4 bases, with 5 bases of the junction left unmatched. The DNA for the CDR3 is TGTGCCAGCAGCCAAGTTATTAGCGGGAGGGGAGAGACCCAGTACTTC. It is translated as CASSQVISGRGETQYF.